This passage covers 15 T cell receptor beta chains from one sample sequenced in a study of T cell changes during pregnancy in multiple sclerosis. TCRdb keeps only in-frame clones here, not all; method: immunoSEQ multiplex PCR. The table lists roughly 38,000 clones, about 90% of them singletons. Sequences were derived from CD4+ T cells from peripheral blood mononuclear cells, sampled in the second trimester of pregnancy. The receptors come from a female donor in good health, enrolled as a control in a pregnancy study.

The chain has TRBV12-5 and TRBJ2-7; the D gene is possibly TRBD1 (6 bases). Trimming shortened V by 0 bases and J by 4 bases, and 7 bases separated the two germline ends. In germline, CDR1 is LGHNT, CDR2 FRNRAP. The CDR3 is 13 residues long. This CDR3 is CASGLVGGYEQYF. CDR3 coding DNA: TGTGCTAGTGGTTTGGTAGGGGGATACGAGCAGTACTTC.

The chain combines TRBV11-1 with TRBJ2-3, with 7 bases aligning to TRBD2. With 4 bases clipped from V and 7 bases from J, the junction kept 5 bases outside the gene matches. This CDR3 has 13 amino acids. Germline V gives CDR1 SGHAT, CDR2 FQDESV (reference sequence). In nucleotides, the CDR3 is TGTGCCAGCAGCTCCGGGACTACAAATACGCAGTATTTT. Its translation: CASSSGTTNTQYF.

This chain connects TRBV5-1 to TRBJ2-1; D ambiguous. The CDR3 length is 12 residues. Looked up from germline, CDR1 is SGHRS and CDR2 is YFSETQ. The V end lost 4 bases, the J end lost 7 bases, and 9 bases lay between the germline ends. The CDR3 loop is CASSLSFNEQFF. The CDR3, as DNA: TGCGCCAGCAGCCTGTCGTTTAATGAGCAGTTCTTC.

Notes on this clone: In the same sample, other DNA sequences code for this CDR3. This sequence joins TRBV5-1 and TRBJ2-2, with D possibly TRBD1 on 5 matching bases. The CDR3 is 15 residues long. V was cut by 0 bases and J by 2 bases, with 8 bases left in between. Germline CDR1 reads SGHRS; CDR2 reads YFSETQ. This CDR3 is CASSLADRNTGELFF. The CDR3 nucleotides are TGCGCCAGCAGCTTGGCCGACAGAAACACCGGGGAGCTGTTTTTT.

V is TRBV2 and J is TRBJ2-1; 10 nucleotides align to TRBD2. The CDR3 contains 15 residues. Germline V gene data show CDR1 as SNHLY and CDR2 as FYNNEI. Trimming at V came to 2 bases and at J to 8 bases, leaving 6 bases not matched to a gene. Here the CDR3 DNA reads TGTGCCAGCAGTGAAAGGGCTAGCGGGGGACATGAGCAGTTCTTC. It specifies CASSERASGGHEQFF.

This chain connects TRBV19 to TRBJ2-1; 7 bases align to TRBD1. Looked up from germline, CDR1 is LNHDA and CDR2 is SQIVND (reference sequence). The trim removed 5 bases at V and 6 bases at J, leaving 7 bases unmatched. CDR3 length: 14 residues. CDR3 sequence reads: CASSLQGPGNEQFF. In DNA form, the CDR3 reads TGTGCCAGTAGTCTACAGGGGCCGGGCAATGAGCAGTTCTTC.

The rearrangement joins TRBV6-5 to TRBJ1-1, with D hard to call. Trimming took 4 bases from V and 5 from J, leaving 14 bases between them. The germline V gene encodes CDR1 MNHEY and CDR2 SVGAGI. There are 14 residues in the CDR3. CDR3 bases: TGTGCCAGCAGTTTCAGATTCGGGAGGACTGAAGCTTTCTTT. Its translation: CASSFRFGRTEAFF.

J is TRBJ2-5 and V is TRBV6-5, with TRBD2 as a possible D gene (6 bases). This CDR3 is 14 amino acids long. CDR1 and CDR2 (germline): MNHEY, SVGAGI. Trimming shortened V by 6 bases and J by 5 bases, and 16 bases separated the two germline ends. Here the CDR3 DNA reads TGTGCCAGCAGCTATAAGACGGGGAGGGAGACCCAGTACTTC. Protein: CASSYKTGRETQYF.

V gene TRBV9 combines with J gene TRBJ1-3; 7 bases agree with TRBD1. This CDR3 is 13 amino acids long. The germline V gene has CDR1 SGDLS and CDR2 YYNGEE. V lost 4 bases and J lost 7; bases outside the gene matches: 5. CDR3 in DNA: TGTGCCAGCAGCCCAGGGGGTTTGAACACCATATATTTT. Protein: CASSPGGLNTIYF.

This clone was observed a handful of times. The rearrangement uses TRBV7-2 and TRBJ1-1; D gene ambiguous. The length of the CDR3 is 15 residues. Germline lookup yields CDR1 SGHTA and CDR2 FQGNSA. V dropped 6 bases and J dropped 1 base, with 15 bases sitting between them. In DNA form, the CDR3 reads TGTGCCAGCAGGGTCGACTTTAACGGGAACACTGAAGCTTTCTTT. Residues: CASRVDFNGNTEAFF.

V usage is TRBV19 and J usage is TRBJ1-1; TRBD1 matches 8 bases. V gave up 5 bases and J gave up 0 bases; unmatched junction bases: 5. There are 15 residues in the CDR3. CDR1 and CDR2 from the germline V gene are LNHDA and SQIVND (reference sequence). CDR3 in DNA: TGTGCCAGTAGTTACCGACAGGGGATGAACACTGAAGCTTTCTTT. It specifies CASSYRQGMNTEAFF.

The chain links TRBV6-5 to TRBJ1-1, with D hard to call. V dropped 7 bases and J dropped 7 bases, with 10 bases sitting between them. The germline gives CDR1 MNHEY, CDR2 SVGAGI. There are 11 residues in the CDR3. The CDR3 region is CASTRGLEAFF. CDR3 in DNA: TGTGCCAGCACCCGAGGGCTTGAAGCTTTCTTT.

V usage is TRBV5-6 and J usage is TRBJ2-2; tentative D call: TRBD2 (6 bases). V lost 5 bases, J lost 4 bases, and 12 bases lay in between. The germline CDR1 and CDR2 sequences are SGHDT and YYEEEE. The CDR3 runs 14 residues. CDR3 sequence: CASSRRGGTGELFF. In DNA, the CDR3 is TGTGCCAGCAGTCGGAGGGGAGGCACCGGGGAGCTGTTTTTT.

The chain is built from TRBV12-5 and TRBJ2-3; 11 bases map to TRBD2. The CDR3 sequence is 13 residues long. Germline CDR1 reads LGHNT; CDR2 reads FRNRAP. V was clipped by 6 bases and J by 7 bases; unmatched bases: 3. The CDR3 loop reads CASGPSGGNTQYF. Here the CDR3 DNA reads TGTGCTAGTGGCCCTAGCGGGGGGAATACGCAGTATTTT.

V is TRBV9 and J is TRBJ2-2; D remains unclear. The V gene's germline CDR1 is SGDLS and CDR2 YYNGEE. Trimming removed 0 bases at V and 3 bases at J, with 6 bases between. The CDR3 has 14 residues. DNA for the CDR3: TGTGCCAGCAGCGTAGCGGGTCACACCGGGGAGCTGTTTTTT. Translating it yields CASSVAGHTGELFF.